This T cell receptor (beta chain) was found in a study of T cell responses to AZD1222 COVID-19 vaccine. V lost 8 bases to trimming and J lost 8 bases; unmatched junction nucleotides: 5. Germline CDR1 is WSHSY and CDR2 is SAAADI. The CDR3 has 11 amino acids. Sequenced by immunoSEQ multiplex PCR; TCRdb stores in-frame clones only, minus some. This sample has 120,000 or so clones; approximately 80% occur once, and the top ten carry about 27%. Pooled samples include second doses given at about 4 or 12 weeks. This sequence joins TRBV10-2 and TRBJ1-2, with 7 bases that match TRBD1. Specimen: peripheral blood, collected 28 days after the second AZD1222 dose. The receptor comes from an adult who received the AZD1222 COVID-19 vaccine. CDR3 residues: CASARQGGYTF. CDR3 coding DNA: TGCGCCAGCGCAAGACAGGGAGGCTACACCTTC.